Shown below are 16 T cell receptor beta chains from a single sample sequenced in a study of CD8+CD57+ T cells in acquired aplastic anemia. Both TCR beta VDJ combination and CDR3 sequence profiling were carried out. Genomic DNA was the template for this profiling. One entry per CDR3 protein results from TCRdb running MiXCR on the reads. The sample has tens of thousands of distinct CDR3 sequences; about three quarters are singletons. By flow cytometry, patients selected for sequencing had shown an expansion of CD8+CD57+ cells. Sequenced: sorted CD4+, CD8+, or CD8+CD57+ T cells (not recorded which) from PBMCs. Receptor source: a human donor with aplastic anemia.

The V call is TRBV10-3, the J call TRBJ1-3; D might be TRBD1 (5 bases). Germline V gives CDR1 ENHRY, CDR2 SYGVKD. Trimming stripped 3 bases from V and 2 bases from J, with 14 bases between. The CDR3 is 16 residues long. The CDR3: CAISDQGTLTGNTIYF. The CDR3 bases are TGTGCCATCAGTGACCAAGGGACCCTTACTGGAAACACCATATATTTT.

V usage is TRBV10-3 and J usage is TRBJ2-5; 9 bases map to TRBD2. The length of the CDR3 is 15 residues. Per the germline V gene, CDR1 is ENHRY and CDR2 is SYGVKD. The ends lost 4 bases at V and 9 bases at J; junction bases unmatched: 12. CDR3 coding DNA: TGTGCCATCAGTGCGGTGACTAGCGGAGGGGCGGCCCAGTACTTC. Translated: CAISAVTSGGAAQYF.

The rearrangement joins TRBV20-1 to TRBJ2-7, with TRBD2 matching over 11 bases. The CDR3 sequence is 15 residues long. The germline gives CDR1 DFQATT, CDR2 SNEGSKA (reference sequence). Germline trimming cut 4 bases from V and 3 bases from J; bases unmatched to any gene: 8. CDR3 region: CSAIRLAGGNYEQYF. The CDR3 nucleotides are TGCAGTGCTATTAGGCTAGCGGGGGGCAACTACGAGCAGTACTTC.

This clonotype was picked up many times. The gene calls are TRBV6-4 and TRBJ2-2; no firm D call. The CDR3 extends over 13 amino acids. V lost 0 bases, J lost 8 bases, and 7 bases lay in between. CDR1 is MRHNA and CDR2 is SNTAGT in the germline V gene. Here the CDR3 DNA reads TGTGCCAGCAGTGACTCATCATCTGGGGAGCTGTTTTTT. Protein product: CASSDSSSGELFF.

The genes are TRBV20-1 and TRBJ1-1; D is unclear. Germline lookup yields CDR1 DFQATT and CDR2 SNEGSKA (reference sequence). V lost 5 bases, J lost 6 bases, and 7 bases lay in between. The CDR3 length is 10 residues. The CDR3 region has the DNA TGCAGTGCTCCGAGGGCTGAAGCTTTCTTT. It is translated as CSAPRAEAFF.

This clonotype was observed many times. The genes are TRBV19 and TRBJ1-2, with TRBD1 matching over 7 bases. Germline CDR1 LNHDA, CDR2 SQIVND (reference sequence). Germline trimming cut 4 bases from V and 6 bases from J; bases unmatched to any gene: 5. The CDR3 is 13 residues long. The CDR3 nucleotides read TGTGCCAGTAGTAGGACAGGCGGCCATGGCTACACCTTC. Translated: CASSRTGGHGYTF.

The V call is TRBV19, the J call TRBJ2-3; no clear D gene. Germline V lookup: CDR1 LNHDA, CDR2 SQIVND (reference sequence). The CDR3 loop spans 14 amino acids. With 1 base removed from V and 4 bases from J, the gap between germline ends came to 9 bases. In DNA form, the CDR3 reads TGTGCCAGTAGTATAGGGAGTGGCGCAGATACGCAGTATTTT. Protein: CASSIGSGADTQYF.

The J gene is TRBJ2-7, the V gene TRBV10-2; D uncertain. There are 11 residues in the CDR3. Per germline, CDR1 WSHSY and CDR2 SAAADI. Trimming left V 4 bases short and J 5 bases short, with 6 bases between. CDR3 loop: CASSGGNEQYF. Here the CDR3 DNA reads TGCGCCAGCAGTGGGGGAAACGAGCAGTACTTC.

The chain recombines TRBV20-1 with TRBJ2-7; D is unresolved. The CDR3 is 13 amino acids. Germline V CDR1 and CDR2: DFQATT, SNEGSKA (reference sequence). Trimming removed 6 bases at V and 7 bases at J, with 19 bases between. DNA for the CDR3: TGCAGTGCCCCTCCGACGGGCCGTCTGGAGCAGTACTTC. This encodes CSAPPTGRLEQYF.

This clonotype was seen more than once but under ten times. The chain combines TRBV15 with TRBJ2-5; 7 bases are a match to TRBD1. CDR3 length: 14 amino acids. Unmatched junction bases numbered 7, after V lost 5 bases and J lost 4 bases. Germline V gene data show CDR1 as LNHNV and CDR2 as YYDKDF (reference sequence). The CDR3 reads CATSPRQGPETQYF. The CDR3, as DNA: TGTGCCACCAGCCCCCGACAGGGACCAGAGACCCAGTACTTC.

A note on this clonotype: One end of the junction varies from germline; a read error may be responsible. The V and J genes are TRBV20-1 and TRBJ1-2; 7 bases match TRBD1. Germline CDR1 reads DFQATT; CDR2 reads SNEGSKA (reference sequence). The CDR3 is made up of 13 amino acids. CDR3 DNA: TGCAGTACTAGATGGGCAGGGGGGGATGGCTACACCTTC. It translates to CSTRWAGGDGYTF.

The rearrangement uses TRBV20-1 and TRBJ1-6; weak D call: TRBD1 (6 bases). V was trimmed by 3 bases and J by 5 bases, leaving 11 bases between them. CDR1 and CDR2 (germline): DFQATT, SNEGSKA (reference sequence). The CDR3 contains 14 residues. CDR3 amino acids: CSASKGGNNSPLHF. CDR3 nucleotides: TGCAGTGCTAGTAAGGGGGGCAATAATTCACCCCTCCACTTT.

This clonotype was found a few times. This chain joins TRBV29-1 and TRBJ2-1; D perhaps matches TRBD2 (6 bases). CDR1 is SQVTM and CDR2 is ANQGSEA in the germline V gene. The germline V and J ends were trimmed by 4 bases and 1 base, with 8 bases remaining between them. CDR3 length equals 13 residues. CDR3 protein: CSVVGGSYNEQFF. The CDR3 bases are TGCAGCGTTGTCGGGGGTTCCTACAATGAGCAGTTCTTC.

This rearrangement joins TRBV24-1 to TRBJ2-5; TRBD2 matches 8 bases. CDR3 length: 17 amino acids. Germline V gene sequence: CDR1 KGHDR, CDR2 SFDVKD. V gave up 4 bases and J gave up 5 bases; unmatched junction bases: 14. The CDR3 protein is CATSDRGSGSSWETQYF. The CDR3 nucleotides are TGTGCCACCAGTGACCGAGGCAGCGGGAGTTCTTGGGAGACCCAGTACTTC.

This clonotype has ten or more counts. CDR3 loop: CASSEGGYLSDTQYF. For the CDR3, the DNA is TGTGCCAGCAGTGAAGGGGGCTACTTATCAGATACGCAGTATTTT. This chain links TRBV2 with TRBJ2-3, with TRBD1 as a possible D gene (5 bases). The V gene lost 1 base and the J gene lost 4 bases, with 12 bases spanning the gap. The CDR3 spans 15 residues. Germline V gene data show CDR1 as SNHLY and CDR2 as FYNNEI.

This sequence joins TRBV2 and TRBJ2-7; 10 bases match TRBD2. The CDR3 sequence is 14 residues long. Germline lookup yields CDR1 SNHLY and CDR2 FYNNEI. J lost 5 bases, V lost 6 bases, and 7 bases had no gene match. CDR3 nucleotides: TGTGCCAGCAGCTTCTTAGCGGGGGGAAACGAGCAGTACTTC. Translation: CASSFLAGGNEQYF.